The 18 T cell receptor beta chains listed next were all sequenced from one sample in a study of molecular identifiers for immune sequencing clone quantification. One entry per CDR3 protein results from TCRdb running MiXCR on the PCR reads. The sample has some 65,000 distinct CDR3 sequences; about a fifth are singletons. The sample taken for sequencing was naive CD8+ T cells from blood, with Jurkat cell RNA spiked in. As for subset: FACS-sorted CD8+CD4-CCR7+CD45RA+ naive T cells. These receptors originate from a human donor in good health. Some libraries in this study had Jurkat cell RNA spiked in.

This clonotype was picked up a small number of times. J is TRBJ2-1 and V is TRBV4-2; 11 bases map to TRBD2. The CDR3 covers 18 residues. After removal of 1 base from V and 7 bases from J, the junction contained 12 bases not matched to a gene. Germline CDR1 and CDR2: LGHNA and YNFKEQ. The CDR3 DNA is TGTGCCAGCAGCCAAGCACTAGCGGGAGCCACCGGCCGAAATGAGCAGTTCTTC. It codes for CASSQALAGATGRNEQFF.

Regarding this clonotype: A much more abundant neighbour one base away suggests this may be a read error. V is TRBV11-2 and J is TRBJ2-2, with TRBD2 identical over 10 bases. The V and J ends lost 1 base and 5 bases, in that order; junction bases with no gene match: 10. The CDR3 totals 18 residues. CDR1 is SGHAT and CDR2 is FQNNGV in the germline V gene. In nucleotides, the CDR3 is TGTGCCAGCAGCTTAGTCCTCGGGACTAGCGCTATAACCGGGGAGCTGTTTTTT. It yields the protein CASSLVLGTSAITGELFF.

This clonotype has just a few counts. The chain joins TRBV6-2 or TRBV6-3 to TRBJ2-1; D is undetermined. V shed 8 bases and J shed 4 bases, with 15 bases lying between them. CDR1 MNHEY and CDR2 SVGEGT come from the germline V gene. The CDR3 extends over 14 amino acids. CDR3 sequence reads: CASGLANKYNEQFF. DNA for the CDR3: TGTGCCAGCGGATTGGCGAACAAGTACAATGAGCAGTTCTTC.

This clonotype has ten or more counts. The chain is built from TRBV5-1 and TRBJ2-3, with TRBD2 matching 9 bases. Germline V lookup: CDR1 SGHRS, CDR2 YFSETQ. V gave up 1 base and J gave up 2 bases; unmatched junction bases: 8. The CDR3 has 17 residues. The chain's CDR3 is CASSLFGAGGITDTQYF. In nucleotides, the CDR3 is TGCGCCAGCAGCTTGTTCGGAGCGGGGGGAATCACAGATACGCAGTATTTT.

This clonotype was observed a handful of times. A much bigger clone sits one base away, suggesting this may be a read error. The chain combines TRBV27 with TRBJ2-1; 7 bases are a match to TRBD2. The CDR3 loop spans 13 amino acids. V trimming: 7 bases; J trimming: 8 bases; junction bases outside the gene matches: 8. Germline V gene sequence: CDR1 MNHEY, CDR2 SMNVEV (reference sequence). CDR3 sequence reads: CASKDAGEHEQFF. The CDR3 nucleotides read TGTGCCAGCAAGGATGCGGGGGAGCATGAGCAGTTCTTC.

At least ten counts were recorded for this clonotype. CDR3 sequence (DNA): TGTGCCAGCATTAGCGGGGGCCGGGATGAGCAGTTCTTC. This translates into CASISGGRDEQFF. This sequence joins TRBV7-9 and TRBJ2-1; 9 nucleotides align to TRBD2. Looked up from germline, CDR1 is SEHNR and CDR2 is FQNEAQ (reference sequence). The CDR3 extends over 13 amino acids. V gave up 7 bases and J gave up 8 bases; unmatched junction bases: 6.

This clonotype was found many times. This sequence joins TRBV14 and TRBJ2-3, with D unclear. The CDR3 loop spans 12 amino acids. Trimming pared 0 bases from V and 6 bases from J, leaving 4 bases between. Germline CDR1 is SGHDN and CDR2 is FVKESK. CDR3 region: CASSQEWDTQYF. Written as DNA, the CDR3 is TGTGCCAGCAGCCAAGAATGGGATACGCAGTATTTT.

This clonotype was seen at least ten times. V gene TRBV6-1 combines with J gene TRBJ2-7; 10 positions match TRBD1. CDR3 length equals 16 residues. CDR1 and CDR2 (germline): MNHNS, SASEGT. V trimming: 1 base; J trimming: 6 bases; junction bases outside the gene matches: 9. CDR3 loop: CASSEGDRGLFTEQYF. The CDR3 bases are TGTGCCAGCAGTGAAGGCGACAGGGGGCTTTTCACCGAGCAGTACTTC.

Remarks on this clonotype: This likely comes from a read error, as the CDR3 has no conserved phenylalanine or tryptophan at its end. V gene TRBV4-3 combines with J gene TRBJ2-2; a possible D gene is TRBD1 (5 bases). Germline lookup yields CDR1 LGHNA and CDR2 YSLEER. The CDR3 runs 14 residues. Trimming stripped 4 bases from V and 3 bases from J, with 9 bases between. The CDR3 DNA sequence: TGCGCCAGCAGCCCATCCAGGGACACCGGGGAGCTGTTTTCT. Translating gives CASSPSRDTGELFS.

This clonotype was recorded many times. The chain links TRBV3-1 to TRBJ1-2, with D unclear. This CDR3 contains 15 residues. Germline V gene sequence: CDR1 LGHDT, CDR2 YNNKEL (reference sequence). V lost 4 bases and J 8 bases, leaving 20 bases between the germline ends. DNA of the CDR3: TGTGCCAGCAGCCCCACGGGCCTGCCCCTATGGGGCTACACCTTC. It translates to CASSPTGLPLWGYTF.

This clonotype was recorded many times. DNA for the CDR3: TGTGCCAGCAGCGGGATAGGTGATAATAATTCACCCCTCCACTTT. It encodes CASSGIGDNNSPLHF. V usage is TRBV9 and J usage is TRBJ1-6; the D is unclear. Trimming took 3 bases from V and 5 from J, leaving 12 bases between them. Germline CDR1 reads SGDLS; CDR2 reads YYNGEE. There are 15 residues in the CDR3.

CDR3 sequence reads: CSARLAGQYNEQFF. In DNA form, the CDR3 reads TGCAGTGCTAGACTAGCGGGACAATACAATGAGCAGTTCTTC. The chain uses TRBV20-1 and TRBJ2-1; 9 bases map to TRBD2. The CDR3 covers 14 residues. Germline CDR1 is DFQATT and CDR2 is SNEGSKA (reference sequence). V shed 2 bases and J 4 bases; nucleotides not matched to a gene: 3.

This clonotype occurred many times. The chain combines TRBV16 with TRBJ1-5, with 9 bases matching TRBD1. Germline V CDR1 and CDR2: KGHSY, FQNENV. The CDR3 runs to 15 residues. The trim removed 5 bases at V and 3 bases at J, leaving 5 bases unmatched. This CDR3 reads CASSKTGGTNQPQHF. DNA of the CDR3: TGTGCCAGCAGCAAGACAGGGGGTACCAATCAGCCCCAGCATTTT.

The sample holds many counts of this clonotype. V and J are TRBV6-2 or TRBV6-3 and TRBJ1-1, with D possibly TRBD1 on 5 matching bases. The CDR3 sequence is 13 residues long. Trimming took 11 bases from V and 5 from J, leaving 18 bases between them. The V gene's germline CDR1 is MNHEY and CDR2 SVGEGT. CDR3 bases: TGTGCCTCACAGGACGGAGTTTTGACTGAAGCTTTCTTT. Translating it yields CASQDGVLTEAFF.

In regard to this clonotype: Being one base from a much bigger clone, this may be a read error. The J gene is TRBJ2-7, the V gene TRBV6-2 or TRBV6-3, with D hard to call. Germline V CDR1 and CDR2: MNHEY, SVGEGT. CDR3 length equals 12 residues. CDR3 region: CASSYSAYEQHF. CDR3 bases: TGTGCCAGCAGTTACTCCGCCTACGAGCAGCACTTC.

This clonotype was observed many times. The rearrangement uses TRBV10-3 and TRBJ2-1, with 12 bases lining up with TRBD2. This CDR3 contains 18 residues. CDR1 is ENHRY, CDR2 SYGVKD, per germline. V gave up 3 bases and J gave up 2 bases; unmatched junction bases: 8. Here the CDR3 reads CAISDYGLAGTPYNEQFF. CDR3 DNA: TGTGCCATCAGTGATTACGGACTAGCGGGAACCCCCTACAATGAGCAGTTCTTC.

This clonotype showed up many times. The chain joins TRBV3-1 to TRBJ2-1; TRBD1 might be the D (6 bases). This CDR3 has 15 residues. V lost 3 bases, J lost 4 bases, and 13 bases lay in between. Looked up from germline, CDR1 is LGHDT and CDR2 is YNNKEL (reference sequence). The CDR3 spells CASSHAVQGYNEQFF. The CDR3 nucleotides are TGTGCCAGCAGCCACGCGGTACAGGGTTACAATGAGCAGTTCTTC.

This clonotype occurred a few times. The gene calls are TRBV20-1 and TRBJ2-1, with unresolved D. V dropped 3 bases and J dropped 10 bases, with 16 bases sitting between them. This CDR3 region has 13 residues. CDR1 and CDR2 (germline): DFQATT, SNEGSKA (reference sequence). The CDR3 region is CSASLTSVSEQFF. The CDR3 DNA reads TGCAGTGCTAGTTTGACGTCGGTTTCAGAGCAGTTCTTC.